The text below deals with one T cell receptor (beta chain). At one of its ends the junction is not consistent with the germline gene, which may arise from a read error. The CDR3 sequence is 14 residues long. Germline CDR1 SGHRS, CDR2 YFSETQ. The entry originates in a study of tumor-infiltrating lymphocytes in primary liver carcinoma. Whole-study context: Men as well as women, aged 30 to 69 years, made up the patients.

A primer matching the constant region was used to make TCR beta cDNA from 450 to 550 ng of total RNA. Libraries of TCR beta came from three nested multiplex PCR rounds with slightly modified ARM-PCR. Investigators reported that the first two PCR rounds, at about 9 cycles each, used TRBV1-TRBV30 forward primers with a C-beta reverse primer. From the multiplex PCR reads, TCRdb called clonotypes with MiXCR, one entry per CDR3 protein. The sample has about 320,000 distinct CDR3 sequences; more than 55% are singletons. Unsorted whole blood yielded blood RNA, and germline DNA was extracted as well. Roughly 4.1 milliliters of peripheral blood were drawn presurgically.

J is TRBJ2-7 and V is TRBV5-1; D is undetermined. Sequencing input: peripheral blood. The sequence was collected from a man aged 35 to 55 with primary liver carcinoma and hepatitis B virus infection. The CDR3 region is CDSSLISSFYEQYF. The CDR3 region has the DNA TGCGACAGCAGCTTAATCTCGAGCTTCTACGAGCAGTACTTC.